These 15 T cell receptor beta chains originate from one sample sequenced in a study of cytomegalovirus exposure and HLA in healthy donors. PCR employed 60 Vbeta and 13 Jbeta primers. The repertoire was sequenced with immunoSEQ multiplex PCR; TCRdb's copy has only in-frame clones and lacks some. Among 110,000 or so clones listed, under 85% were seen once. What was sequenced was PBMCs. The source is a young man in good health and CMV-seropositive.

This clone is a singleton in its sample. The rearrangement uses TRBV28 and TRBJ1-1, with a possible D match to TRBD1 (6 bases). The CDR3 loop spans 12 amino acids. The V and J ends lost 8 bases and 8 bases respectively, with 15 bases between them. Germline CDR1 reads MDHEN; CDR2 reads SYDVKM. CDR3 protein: CASSRTEIEAFF. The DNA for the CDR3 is TGTGCCAGCTCTCGGACAGAGATCGAAGCTTTCTTT.

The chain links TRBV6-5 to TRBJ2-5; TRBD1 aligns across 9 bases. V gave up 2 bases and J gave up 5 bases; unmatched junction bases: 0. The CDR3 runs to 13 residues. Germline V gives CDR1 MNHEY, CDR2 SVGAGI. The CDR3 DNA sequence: TGTGCCAGCAGTTACGACAGGGGGGAGACCCAGTACTTC. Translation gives CASSYDRGETQYF.

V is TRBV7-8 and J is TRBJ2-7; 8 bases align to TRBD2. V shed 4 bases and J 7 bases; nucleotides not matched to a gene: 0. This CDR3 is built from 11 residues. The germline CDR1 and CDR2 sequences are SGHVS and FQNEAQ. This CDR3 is CASSSGGEQYF. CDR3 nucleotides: TGTGCCAGCAGCTCGGGGGGGGAGCAGTACTTC.

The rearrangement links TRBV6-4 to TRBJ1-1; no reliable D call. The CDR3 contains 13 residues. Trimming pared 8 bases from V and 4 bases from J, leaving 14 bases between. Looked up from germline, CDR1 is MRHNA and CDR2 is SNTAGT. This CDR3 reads CASSKQWSTEAFF. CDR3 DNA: TGTGCCAGCTCTAAGCAGTGGAGCACTGAAGCTTTCTTT.

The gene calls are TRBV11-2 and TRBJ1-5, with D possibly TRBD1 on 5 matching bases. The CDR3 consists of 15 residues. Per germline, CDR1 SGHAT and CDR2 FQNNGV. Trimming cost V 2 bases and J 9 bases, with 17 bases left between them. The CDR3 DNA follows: TGTGCCAGCAGCTTACAACTCGGGGGTCAAGGGCCCCAGCATTTT. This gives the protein CASSLQLGGQGPQHF.

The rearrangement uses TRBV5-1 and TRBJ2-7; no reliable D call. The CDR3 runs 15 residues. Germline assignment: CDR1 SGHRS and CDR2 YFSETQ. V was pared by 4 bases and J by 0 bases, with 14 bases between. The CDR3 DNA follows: TGCGCCAGCAGCGTGGGAAGCTCAGGCTCCTACGAGCAGTACTTC. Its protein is CASSVGSSGSYEQYF.

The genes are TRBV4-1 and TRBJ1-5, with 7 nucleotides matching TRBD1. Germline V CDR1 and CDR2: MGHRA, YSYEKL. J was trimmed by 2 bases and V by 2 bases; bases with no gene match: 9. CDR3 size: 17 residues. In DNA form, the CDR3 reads TGCGCCAGCAGCCAACTGACAGGGCCCGAGGGCAATCAGCCCCAGCATTTT. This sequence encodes CASSQLTGPEGNQPQHF.

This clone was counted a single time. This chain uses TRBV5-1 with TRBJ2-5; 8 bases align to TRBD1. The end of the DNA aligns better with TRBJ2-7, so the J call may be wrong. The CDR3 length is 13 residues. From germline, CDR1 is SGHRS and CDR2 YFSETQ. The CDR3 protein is CASSKGQDHEQYF. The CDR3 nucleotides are TGCGCCAGCAGCAAGGGACAGGATCACGAGCAGTACTTC.

The CDR3 bases are TGTGCCAGCAGCCTAGGGACAGGGGGGGGAGTGCCCCAGCATTTT. As protein: CASSLGTGGGVPQHF. The chain has TRBV11-2 and TRBJ1-5; TRBD1 aligns across 11 bases. CDR1 is SGHAT and CDR2 is FQNNGV in the germline V gene. The V and J ends lost 5 bases and 9 bases, in that order; junction bases with no gene match: 9. The CDR3 length is 15 residues.

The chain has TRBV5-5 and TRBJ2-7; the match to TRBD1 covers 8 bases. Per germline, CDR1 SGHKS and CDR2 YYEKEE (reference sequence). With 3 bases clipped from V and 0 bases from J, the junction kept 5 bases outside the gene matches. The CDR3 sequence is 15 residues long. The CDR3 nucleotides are TGTGCCAGCAGCTGGACAGGGCTGAGCTCCTACGAGCAGTACTTC. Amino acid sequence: CASSWTGLSSYEQYF.

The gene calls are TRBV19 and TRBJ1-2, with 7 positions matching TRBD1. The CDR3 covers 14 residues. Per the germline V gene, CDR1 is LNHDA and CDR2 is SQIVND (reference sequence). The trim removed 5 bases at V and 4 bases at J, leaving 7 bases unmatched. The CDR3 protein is CASSRDRESYGYTF. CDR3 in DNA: TGTGCCAGTAGTCGGGACAGAGAAAGCTATGGCTACACCTTC.

CDR3 in amino acids: CAHLKGQGASYEQYF. CDR3 in DNA: TGTGCCCACCTCAAGGGACAGGGGGCCTCCTACGAGCAGTACTTC. V gene TRBV30 combines with J gene TRBJ2-7; TRBD1 aligns across 12 bases. V lost 8 bases to trimming and J lost 0 bases; unmatched junction nucleotides: 8. Germline CDR1 is GTSNPN and CDR2 is SVGIG (reference sequence). The CDR3 extends over 15 amino acids.

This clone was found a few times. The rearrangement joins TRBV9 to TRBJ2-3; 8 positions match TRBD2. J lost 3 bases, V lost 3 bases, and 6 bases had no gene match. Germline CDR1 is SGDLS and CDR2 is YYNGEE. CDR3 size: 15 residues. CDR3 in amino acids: CASSGGLVGTDTQYF. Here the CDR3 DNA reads TGTGCCAGCAGCGGGGGACTAGTGGGTACAGATACGCAGTATTTT.

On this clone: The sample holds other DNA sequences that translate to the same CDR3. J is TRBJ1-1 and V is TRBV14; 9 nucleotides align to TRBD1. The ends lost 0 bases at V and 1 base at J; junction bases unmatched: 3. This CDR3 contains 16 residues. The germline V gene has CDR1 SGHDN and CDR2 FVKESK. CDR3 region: CASSQDLGQGNTEAFF. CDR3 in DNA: TGTGCCAGCAGCCAAGATTTGGGACAGGGGAACACTGAAGCTTTCTTT.

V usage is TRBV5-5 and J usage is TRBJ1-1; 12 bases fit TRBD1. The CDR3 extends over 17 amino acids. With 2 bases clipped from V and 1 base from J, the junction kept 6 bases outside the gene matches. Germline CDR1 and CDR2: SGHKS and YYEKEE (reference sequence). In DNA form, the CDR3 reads TGTGCCAGCAGCTTATCCGGGACAGGGGGCCAGAACACTGAAGCTTTCTTT. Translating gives CASSLSGTGGQNTEAFF.